What follows are 14 T cell receptor beta chains derived from one specimen sequenced in a study of shared T cell receptors in the human thymus. Libraries were prepared by immunoSEQ multiplex PCR; TCRdb keeps only in-frame clonotypes and omits some of them. The table has just under 550,000 clones, 75% to 80% seen once. The data were also submitted as part of a second study, on human thymus T cells.

The sample taken for sequencing was thymocytes. These receptors originate from a boy under two years old with a congenital heart defect.

The chain recombines TRBV13 with TRBJ1-3; tentatively, D is TRBD1 (5 bases). Between the trimmed V and J ends, which lost 3 bases and 0 bases, there was a span of 15 bases. Looked up from germline, CDR1 is PRHDT and CDR2 is FYEKMQ (reference sequence). This CDR3 is 17 amino acids long. DNA for the CDR3: TGTGCCAGCAGCTTCCCCGGCGACAGATCCTCTGGAAACACCATATATTTT. It encodes CASSFPGDRSSGNTIYF.

This clone was seen once. The chain has TRBV18 and TRBJ2-2; 8 bases align to TRBD2. Looked up from germline, CDR1 is KGHSH and CDR2 is LQKENI. V was pared by 3 bases and J by 6 bases, with 9 bases of the junction left unmatched. The CDR3 is 16 amino acids. CDR3 DNA sequence: TGTGCCAGCTCACCCCCGGGACTAGAAGTCCCCGGGGAGCTGTTTTTT. Its translation: CASSPPGLEVPGELFF.

This chain links TRBV30 with TRBJ2-7, with D perhaps TRBD1 (6 bases). V shed 0 bases and J shed 2 bases, with 23 bases lying between them. CDR3 size: 18 residues. Germline loops: CDR1 GTSNPN, CDR2 SVGIG (reference sequence). CDR3 sequence: CAWSVGNGVPGDPYEQYF. CDR3 DNA: TGTGCCTGGAGTGTAGGAAACGGCGTGCCAGGGGACCCCTACGAGCAGTACTTC.

V and J are TRBV19 and TRBJ2-7, with D possibly TRBD1 on 5 matching bases. The V end was cut by 1 base, the J end by 2 bases, with 9 bases between. The CDR3 totals 14 residues. Germline CDR1 LNHDA, CDR2 SQIVND (reference sequence). CDR3 loop: CASSIARGPYEQYF. In DNA, the CDR3 is TGTGCCAGTAGTATAGCAAGGGGTCCCTACGAGCAGTACTTC.

The V and J genes are TRBV28 and TRBJ1-3, with 10 bases aligning to TRBD1. CDR1 is MDHEN and CDR2 is SYDVKM in the germline V gene. Trimming cost V 10 bases and J 0 bases; bases outside gene matches: 12. This CDR3 region has 17 residues. The chain's CDR3 is CAIPGQGVMSSGNTIYF. The CDR3 coding sequence is TGTGCCATCCCAGGACAGGGGGTCATGAGCTCTGGAAACACCATATATTTT.

This chain uses TRBV18 with TRBJ2-7; possible D gene TRBD1, 6 bases. The CDR3 consists of 15 residues. The V gene lost 3 bases and the J gene lost 2 bases, with 14 bases spanning the gap. Germline CDR1 is KGHSH and CDR2 is LQKENI. The CDR3 sequence is CASSPIDRRTYEQYF. CDR3 coding DNA: TGTGCCAGCTCACCGATCGACAGGCGAACCTACGAGCAGTACTTC. Full variable domain (remainder filled in from reference TRBV18 and TRBJ2-7): NAGVMQNPRHLVRRRGQEARLRCSPMKGHSHVYWYRQLPEEGLKFMVYLQKENIIDESGMPKERFSAEFPKEGPSILRIQQVVRGDSAAYFCASSPIDRRTYEQYFGPGTRLTVT.

The V gene is TRBV30, the J gene TRBJ1-4, with 9 positions matching TRBD1. CDR1 is GTSNPN and CDR2 is SVGIG in the germline V gene (reference sequence). The CDR3 contains 14 residues. DNA of the CDR3: TGTGCGAGCGGGACAGGGACTATTTCAGAAAAACTGTTTTTT. It is translated as CASGTGTISEKLFF.

The chain joins TRBV27 to TRBJ2-7, with TRBD1 as a possible D gene (5 bases). Deletions cut 3 bases from V and 1 base from J, with 13 bases between. Per germline, CDR1 MNHEY and CDR2 SMNVEV (reference sequence). The CDR3 spans 15 residues. The CDR3 reads CASSLDNYRSYEQYF. The CDR3 region has the DNA TGTGCCAGCAGTTTGGACAACTACAGATCCTACGAGCAGTACTTC.

The chain is built from TRBV27 and TRBJ2-1; TRBD1 aligns across 11 bases. CDR3 length: 17 amino acids. In germline, CDR1 is MNHEY, CDR2 SMNVEV (reference sequence). V dropped 6 bases and J dropped 1; count of bases not matched to a gene: 8. CDR3 coding DNA: TGTGCCAGCAGCCCTCTCGGGACAGGGGGATCCTACAATGAGCAGTTCTTC. Residues: CASSPLGTGGSYNEQFF.

CDR3 in amino acids: CASSVGLASTISYEQYF. The CDR3 nucleotides read TGTGCCAGCAGTGTAGGTCTAGCGAGTACCATATCCTACGAGCAGTACTTC. The chain has TRBV25-1 and TRBJ2-7; a possible D gene is TRBD2 (6 bases). V lost 4 bases, J lost 1 base, and 20 bases lay in between. This CDR3 comprises 17 residues. CDR1 and CDR2 from the germline V gene are MGHDK and SYGVNS.

The chain uses TRBV6-1 and TRBJ1-2, with D perhaps TRBD1 (5 bases). Trimming stripped 6 bases from V and 5 bases from J, with 28 bases between. Germline CDR1 and CDR2: MNHNS and SASEGT. This CDR3 is 18 amino acids long. CDR3 in amino acids: CASSERDGRSLLGYGYTF. CDR3 DNA sequence: TGTGCCAGCAGCGAAAGGGACGGGAGGTCCCTTTTGGGATATGGCTACACCTTC.

This clone appeared a few times. The chain carries TRBV28 and TRBJ1-4; D gene uncertain. This CDR3 has 17 residues. V shed 1 base and J shed 0 bases, with 12 bases lying between them. CDR1 and CDR2 from the germline V gene are MDHEN and SYDVKM. CDR3 residues: CASSLLGSRPTNEKLFF. DNA of the CDR3: TGTGCCAGCAGTTTATTGGGGAGCCGCCCAACTAATGAAAAACTGTTTTTT.

J is TRBJ1-5 and V is TRBV28; D unclear. The CDR3 loop spans 15 amino acids. Trimming left V 7 bases short and J 6 bases short, with 19 bases between. Germline-derived CDR1 and CDR2 are MDHEN and SYDVKM. DNA for the CDR3: TGTGCCAGCATCCAACGGGGAGACGAGGGTCAGCCCCAGCATTTT. Its protein product is CASIQRGDEGQPQHF.

The chain couples TRBV4-1 to TRBJ2-1; 10 bases are shared with TRBD2. CDR1 is MGHRA and CDR2 is YSYEKL in the germline V gene. CDR3 length: 14 residues. Trimming took 4 bases from V and 4 from J; bases not matched to a gene: 1. CDR3 loop: CASSLLAGYNEQFF. CDR3 nucleotides: TGCGCCAGCAGCCTACTAGCGGGATACAATGAGCAGTTCTTC.